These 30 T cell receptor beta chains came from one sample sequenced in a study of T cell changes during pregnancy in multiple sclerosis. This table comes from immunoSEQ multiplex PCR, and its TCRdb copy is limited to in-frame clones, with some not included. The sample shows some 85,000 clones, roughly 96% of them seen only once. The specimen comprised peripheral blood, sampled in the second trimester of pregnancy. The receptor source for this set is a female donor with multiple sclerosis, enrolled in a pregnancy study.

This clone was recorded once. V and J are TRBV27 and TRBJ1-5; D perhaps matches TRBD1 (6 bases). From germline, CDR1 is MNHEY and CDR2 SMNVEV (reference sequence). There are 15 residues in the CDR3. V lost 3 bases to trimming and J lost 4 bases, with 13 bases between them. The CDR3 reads CASSFRQALNQPQHF. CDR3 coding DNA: TGTGCCAGCAGTTTCCGACAGGCCCTGAATCAGCCCCAGCATTTT.

The CDR3 loop is CASSSGYNEQFF. CDR3 bases: TGTGCCAGCAGCTCGGGATACAATGAGCAGTTCTTC. This chain uses TRBV5-4 with TRBJ2-1; weak D call: TRBD2 (5 bases). Germline V gives CDR1 SGHNT, CDR2 YYREEE (reference sequence). Trimming took 3 bases from V and 4 from J, leaving 5 bases between them. This CDR3 comprises 12 residues.

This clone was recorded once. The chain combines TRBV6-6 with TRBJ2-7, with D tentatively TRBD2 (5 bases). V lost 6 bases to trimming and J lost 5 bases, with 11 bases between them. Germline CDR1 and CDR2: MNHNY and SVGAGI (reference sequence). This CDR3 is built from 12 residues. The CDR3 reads CASRPSGNEQYF. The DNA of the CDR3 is TGTGCCAGCAGGCCGTCCGGGAACGAGCAGTACTTC.

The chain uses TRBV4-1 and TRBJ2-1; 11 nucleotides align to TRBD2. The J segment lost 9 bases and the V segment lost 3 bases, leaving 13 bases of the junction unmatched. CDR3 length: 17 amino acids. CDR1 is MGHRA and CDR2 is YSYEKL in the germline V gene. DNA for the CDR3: TGCGCCAGCAGCCAGTCCGGGACTAGCGGAGCGAGCGCTGAGCAGTTCTTC. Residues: CASSQSGTSGASAEQFF.

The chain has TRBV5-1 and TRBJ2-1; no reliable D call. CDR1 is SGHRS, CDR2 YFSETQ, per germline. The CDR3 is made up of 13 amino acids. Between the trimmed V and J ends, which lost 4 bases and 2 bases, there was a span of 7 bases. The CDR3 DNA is TGCGCCAGCAGCGAGGCGGCCTACAATGAGCAGTTCTTC. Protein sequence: CASSEAAYNEQFF. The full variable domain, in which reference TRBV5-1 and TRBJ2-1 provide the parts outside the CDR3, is KAGVTQTPRYLIKTRGQQVTLSCSPISGHRSVSWYQQTPGQGLQFLFEYFSETQRNKGNFPGRFSGRQFSNSRSEMNVSTLELGDSALYLCASSEAAYNEQFFGPGTRLTVL.

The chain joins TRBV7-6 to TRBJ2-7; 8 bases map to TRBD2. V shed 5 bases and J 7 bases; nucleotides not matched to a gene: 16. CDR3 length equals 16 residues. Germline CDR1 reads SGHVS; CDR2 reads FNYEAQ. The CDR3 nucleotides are TGTGCCAGCAGCCAATCGCCGGGGACTAGGCGACGGGAGCAGTACTTC. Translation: CASSQSPGTRRREQYF.

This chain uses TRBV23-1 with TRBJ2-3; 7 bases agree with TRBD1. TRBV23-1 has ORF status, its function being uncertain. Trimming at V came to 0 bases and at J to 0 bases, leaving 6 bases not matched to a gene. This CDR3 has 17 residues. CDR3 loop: CASSQSIGQDSTDTQYF. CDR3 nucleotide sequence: TGCGCCAGCAGTCAATCGATCGGACAGGATAGCACAGATACGCAGTATTTT.

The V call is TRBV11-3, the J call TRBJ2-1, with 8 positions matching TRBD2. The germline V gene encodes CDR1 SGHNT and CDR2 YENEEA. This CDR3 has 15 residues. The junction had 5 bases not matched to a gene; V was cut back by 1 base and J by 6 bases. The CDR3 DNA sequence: TGTGCCAGCAGCTTAGGAGCGGGGGCGCTCAATGAGCAGTTCTTC. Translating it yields CASSLGAGALNEQFF. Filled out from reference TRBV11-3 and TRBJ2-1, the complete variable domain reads EAGVVQSPRYKIIEKKQPVAFWCNPISGHNTLYWYLQNLGQGPELLIRYENEEAVDDSQLPKDRFSAERLKGVDSTLKIQPAELGDSAVYLCASSLGAGALNEQFFGPGTRLTVL.

This CDR3 is CASSEERDSFYGYTF. CDR3 DNA sequence: TGTGCCAGCAGTGAAGAACGGGACAGTTTCTATGGCTACACCTTC. The V gene is TRBV6-1, the J gene TRBJ1-2; 7 bases agree with TRBD1. The J segment lost 4 bases and the V segment lost 1 base, leaving 6 bases of the junction unmatched. CDR1 is MNHNS and CDR2 is SASEGT in the germline V gene. This CDR3 spans 15 amino acids.

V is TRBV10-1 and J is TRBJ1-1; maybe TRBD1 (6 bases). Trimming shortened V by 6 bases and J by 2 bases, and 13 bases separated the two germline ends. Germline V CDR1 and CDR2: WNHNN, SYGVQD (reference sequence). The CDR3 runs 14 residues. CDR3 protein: CASSRGRRNTEAFF. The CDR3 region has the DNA TGCGCCAGCAGCAGGGGACGGAGAAACACTGAAGCTTTCTTT.

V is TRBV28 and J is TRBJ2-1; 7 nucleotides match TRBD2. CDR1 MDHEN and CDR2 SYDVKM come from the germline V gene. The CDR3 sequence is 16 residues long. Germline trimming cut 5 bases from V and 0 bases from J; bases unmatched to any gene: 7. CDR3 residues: CASSITSASSYNEQFF. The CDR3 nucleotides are TGTGCCAGCAGTATTACTAGCGCAAGCTCCTACAATGAGCAGTTCTTC.

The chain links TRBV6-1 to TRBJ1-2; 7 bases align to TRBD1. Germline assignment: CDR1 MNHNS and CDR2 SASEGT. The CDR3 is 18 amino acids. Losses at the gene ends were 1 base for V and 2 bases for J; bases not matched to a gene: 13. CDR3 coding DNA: TGTGCCAGCAGTGAAGGGCTGAGTTGGGACAGCGACAACTATGGCTACACCTTC. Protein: CASSEGLSWDSDNYGYTF.

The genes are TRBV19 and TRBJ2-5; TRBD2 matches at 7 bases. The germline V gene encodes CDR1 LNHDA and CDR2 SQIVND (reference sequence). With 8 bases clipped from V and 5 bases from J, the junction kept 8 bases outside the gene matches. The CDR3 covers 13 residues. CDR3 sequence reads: CASDGPGRETQYF. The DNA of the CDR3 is TGTGCCAGTGACGGCCCCGGGAGGGAGACCCAGTACTTC. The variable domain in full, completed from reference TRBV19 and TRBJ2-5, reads DGGITQSPKYLFRKEGQNVTLSCEQNLNHDAMYWYRQDPGQGLRLIYYSQIVNDFQKGDIAEGYSVSREKKESFPLTVTSAQKNPTAFYLCASDGPGRETQYFGPGTRLLVL.

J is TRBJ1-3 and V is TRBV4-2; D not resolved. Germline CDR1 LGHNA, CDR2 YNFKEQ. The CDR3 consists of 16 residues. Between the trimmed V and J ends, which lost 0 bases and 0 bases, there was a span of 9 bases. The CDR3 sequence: CASSQEKSSSGNTIYF. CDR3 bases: TGTGCCAGCAGCCAAGAGAAGAGTTCCTCTGGAAACACCATATATTTT.

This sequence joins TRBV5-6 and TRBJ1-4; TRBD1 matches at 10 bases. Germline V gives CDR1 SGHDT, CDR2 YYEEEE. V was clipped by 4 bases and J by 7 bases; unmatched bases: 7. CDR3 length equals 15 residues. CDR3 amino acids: CASSEMTGGVEKLFF. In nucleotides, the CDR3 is TGTGCCAGCAGCGAGATGACAGGGGGCGTTGAAAAACTGTTTTTT.

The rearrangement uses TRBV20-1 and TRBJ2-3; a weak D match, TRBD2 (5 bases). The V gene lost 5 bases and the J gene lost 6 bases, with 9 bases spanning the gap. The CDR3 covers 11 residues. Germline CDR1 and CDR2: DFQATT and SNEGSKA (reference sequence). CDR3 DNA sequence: TGCAGTGCTGGGAGAGGGGATACGCAGTATTTT. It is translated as CSAGRGDTQYF.

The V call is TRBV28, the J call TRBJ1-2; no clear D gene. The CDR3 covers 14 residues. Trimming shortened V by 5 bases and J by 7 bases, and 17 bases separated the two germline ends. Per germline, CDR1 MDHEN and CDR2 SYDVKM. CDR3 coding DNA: TGTGCCAGCAGTCCCATCGGGATACTCAGTGGCTACACCTTC. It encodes CASSPIGILSGYTF.

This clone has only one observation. The CDR3 region is CASKGKGAGRQPQHF. Written as DNA, the CDR3 is TGTGCCAGCAAGGGGAAGGGGGCGGGAAGGCAGCCCCAGCATTTT. V gene TRBV6-5 combines with J gene TRBJ1-5, with 7 bases fitting TRBD1. The germline V gene has CDR1 MNHEY and CDR2 SVGAGI. The CDR3 is made up of 15 amino acids. The V and J ends lost 7 bases and 7 bases, in that order; junction bases with no gene match: 13.

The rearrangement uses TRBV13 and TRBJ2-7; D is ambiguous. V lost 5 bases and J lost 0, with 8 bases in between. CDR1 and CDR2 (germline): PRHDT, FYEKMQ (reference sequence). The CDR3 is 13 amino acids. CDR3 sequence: CASSLPFSYEQYF. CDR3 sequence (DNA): TGTGCCAGCAGCCTACCCTTCTCCTACGAGCAGTACTTC. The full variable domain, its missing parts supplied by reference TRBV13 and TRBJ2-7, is AAGVIQSPRHLIKEKRETATLKCYPIPRHDTVYWYQQGPGQDPQFLISFYEKMQSDKGSIPDRFSAQQFSDYHSELNMSSLELGDSALYFCASSLPFSYEQYFGPGTRLTVT.

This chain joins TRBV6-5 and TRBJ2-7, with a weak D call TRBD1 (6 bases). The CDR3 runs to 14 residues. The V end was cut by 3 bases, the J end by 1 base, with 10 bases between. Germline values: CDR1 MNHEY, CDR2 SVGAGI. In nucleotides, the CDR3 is TGTGCCAGCAGTTATGGGGACACTTCCTACGAGCAGTACTTC. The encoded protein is CASSYGDTSYEQYF.

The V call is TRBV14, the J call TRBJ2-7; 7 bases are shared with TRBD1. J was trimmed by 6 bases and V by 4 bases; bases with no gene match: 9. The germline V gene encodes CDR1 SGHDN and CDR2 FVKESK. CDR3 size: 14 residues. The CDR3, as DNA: TGTGCCAGCAGCCCCCGACAGGGTGGGGGCGAGCAGTACTTC. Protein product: CASSPRQGGGEQYF.

The CDR3 protein is CASSARDNEQFF. CDR3 coding DNA: TGCGCCAGCAGCGCTAGAGACAATGAGCAGTTCTTC. V and J are TRBV5-1 and TRBJ2-1; D ambiguous. This CDR3 region has 12 residues. From germline, CDR1 is SGHRS and CDR2 YFSETQ. V lost 4 bases and J lost 5, with 7 bases in between. The entire variable domain, with the rest obtained from reference TRBV5-1 and TRBJ2-1, is as follows: KAGVTQTPRYLIKTRGQQVTLSCSPISGHRSVSWYQQTPGQGLQFLFEYFSETQRNKGNFPGRFSGRQFSNSRSEMNVSTLELGDSALYLCASSARDNEQFFGPGTRLTVL.

The CDR3 DNA reads as TGTGCCAGCAGCGGCTCCCTCAGGGATAGCACAGATACGCAGTATTTT. Residues: CASSGSLRDSTDTQYF. This chain joins TRBV9 and TRBJ2-3; TRBD1 is a possible D gene (5 bases). The CDR3 length is 16 residues. V shed 3 bases and J shed 0 bases, with 14 bases lying between them. In germline, CDR1 is SGDLS, CDR2 YYNGEE.

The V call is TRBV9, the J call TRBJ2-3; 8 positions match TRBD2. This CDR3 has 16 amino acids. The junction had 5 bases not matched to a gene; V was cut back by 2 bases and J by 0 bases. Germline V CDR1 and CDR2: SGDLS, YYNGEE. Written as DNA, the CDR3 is TGTGCCAGCAGCGTCTCAGCGGGAGCGAGCACAGATACGCAGTATTTT. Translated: CASSVSAGASTDTQYF.

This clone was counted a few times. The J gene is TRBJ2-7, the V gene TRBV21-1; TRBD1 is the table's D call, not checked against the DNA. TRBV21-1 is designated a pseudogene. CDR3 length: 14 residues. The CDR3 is CASRLQGGSYEQYF. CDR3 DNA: TGTGCCAGCAGACTACAGGGGGGCTCCTACGAGCAGTACTTC.

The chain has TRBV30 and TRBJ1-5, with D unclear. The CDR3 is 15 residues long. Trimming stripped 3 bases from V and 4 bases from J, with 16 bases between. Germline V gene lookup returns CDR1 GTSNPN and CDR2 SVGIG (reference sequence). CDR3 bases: TGTGCCTGGAGAAAGGGAGATAATTTAAATCAGCCCCAGCATTTT. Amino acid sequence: CAWRKGDNLNQPQHF. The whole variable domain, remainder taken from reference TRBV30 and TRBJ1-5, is SQTIHQWPATLVQPVGSPLSLECTVEGTSNPNLYWYRQAAGRGLQLLFYSVGIGQISSEVPQNLSASRPQDRQFILSSKKLLLSDSGFYLCAWRKGDNLNQPQHFGDGTRLSIL.

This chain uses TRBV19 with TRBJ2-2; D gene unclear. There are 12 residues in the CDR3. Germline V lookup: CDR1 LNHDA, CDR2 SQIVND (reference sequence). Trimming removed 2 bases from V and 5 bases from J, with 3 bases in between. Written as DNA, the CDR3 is TGTGCCAGTAGTATACTTACCGGGGAGCTGTTTTTT. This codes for CASSILTGELFF.

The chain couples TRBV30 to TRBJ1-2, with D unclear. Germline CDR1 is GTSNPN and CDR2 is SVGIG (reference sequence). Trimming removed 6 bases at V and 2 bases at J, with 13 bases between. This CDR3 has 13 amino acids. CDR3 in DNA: TGTGCCTGCTCACCCGGCGGGAACTATGGCTACACCTTC. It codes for CACSPGGNYGYTF. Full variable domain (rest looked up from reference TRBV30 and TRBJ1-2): SQTIHQWPATLVQPVGSPLSLECTVEGTSNPNLYWYRQAAGRGLQLLFYSVGIGQISSEVPQNLSASRPQDRQFILSSKKLLLSDSGFYLCACSPGGNYGYTFGSGTRLTVV.

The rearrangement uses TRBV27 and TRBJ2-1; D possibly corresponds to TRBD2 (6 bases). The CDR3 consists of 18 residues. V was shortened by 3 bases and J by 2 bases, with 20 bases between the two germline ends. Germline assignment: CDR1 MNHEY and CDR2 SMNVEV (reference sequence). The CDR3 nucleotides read TGTGCCAGCAGTTTCCGCTCACACGGAGGGGCCCCCTACAATGAGCAGTTCTTC. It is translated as CASSFRSHGGAPYNEQFF.

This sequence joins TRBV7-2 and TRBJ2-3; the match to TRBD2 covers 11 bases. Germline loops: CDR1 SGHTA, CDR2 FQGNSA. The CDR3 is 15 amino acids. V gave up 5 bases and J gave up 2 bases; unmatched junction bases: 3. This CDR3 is CASSRLAGYTDTQYF. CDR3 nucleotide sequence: TGTGCCAGCAGCCGACTAGCGGGGTACACAGATACGCAGTATTTT.